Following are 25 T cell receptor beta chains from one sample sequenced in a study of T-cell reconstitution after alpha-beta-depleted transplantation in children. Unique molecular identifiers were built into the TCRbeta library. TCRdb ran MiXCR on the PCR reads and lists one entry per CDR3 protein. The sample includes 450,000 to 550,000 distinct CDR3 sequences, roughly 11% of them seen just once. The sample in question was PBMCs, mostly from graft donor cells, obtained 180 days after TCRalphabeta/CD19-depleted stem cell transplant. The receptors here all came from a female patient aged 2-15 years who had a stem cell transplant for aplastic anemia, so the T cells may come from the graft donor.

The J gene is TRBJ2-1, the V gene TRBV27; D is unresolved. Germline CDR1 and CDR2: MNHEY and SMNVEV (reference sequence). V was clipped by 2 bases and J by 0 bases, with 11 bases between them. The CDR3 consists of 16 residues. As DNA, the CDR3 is TGTGCCAGCAGTTTAGGTTTCGCAAGCTCCTACAATGAGCAGTTCTTC. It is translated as CASSLGFASSYNEQFF.

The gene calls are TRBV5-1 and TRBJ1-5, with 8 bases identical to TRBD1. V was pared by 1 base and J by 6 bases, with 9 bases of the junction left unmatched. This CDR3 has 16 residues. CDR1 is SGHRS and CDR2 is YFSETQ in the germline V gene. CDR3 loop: CASSLSPGGSGQPQHF. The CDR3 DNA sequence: TGCGCCAGCAGCTTGTCCCCAGGGGGCTCGGGTCAGCCCCAGCATTTT.

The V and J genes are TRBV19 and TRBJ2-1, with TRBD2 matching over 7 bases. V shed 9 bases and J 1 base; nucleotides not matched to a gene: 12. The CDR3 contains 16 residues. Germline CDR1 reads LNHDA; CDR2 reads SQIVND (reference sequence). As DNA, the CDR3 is TGTGCCAGCACCTGGGGGGGGAGGGGATCCTACAATGAGCAGTTCTTC. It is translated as CASTWGGRGSYNEQFF.

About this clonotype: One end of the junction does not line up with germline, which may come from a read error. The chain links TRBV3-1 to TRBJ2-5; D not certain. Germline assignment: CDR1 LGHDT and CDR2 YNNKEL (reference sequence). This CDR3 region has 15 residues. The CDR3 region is CASSQEYVRTETHYF. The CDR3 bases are TGTGCCAGCAGCCAAGAGTATGTCAGGACGGAGACCCACTACTTC.

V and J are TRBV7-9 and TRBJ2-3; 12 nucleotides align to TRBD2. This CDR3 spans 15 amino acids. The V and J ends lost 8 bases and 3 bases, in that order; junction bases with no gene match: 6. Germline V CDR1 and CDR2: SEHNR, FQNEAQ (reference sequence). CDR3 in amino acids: CASFRTSGTTDTQYF. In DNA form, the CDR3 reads TGTGCCAGCTTCCGGACTAGCGGGACAACAGATACGCAGTATTTT.

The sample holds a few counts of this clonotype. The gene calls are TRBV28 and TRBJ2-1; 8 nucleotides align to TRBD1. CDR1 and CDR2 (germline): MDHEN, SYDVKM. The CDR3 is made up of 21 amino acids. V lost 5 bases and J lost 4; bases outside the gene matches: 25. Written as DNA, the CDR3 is TGTGCCAGCAGTCCAAATTGGGCCGCAGGGGGCATCACCGAAAAGTACAATGAGCAGTTCTTC. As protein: CASSPNWAAGGITEKYNEQFF.

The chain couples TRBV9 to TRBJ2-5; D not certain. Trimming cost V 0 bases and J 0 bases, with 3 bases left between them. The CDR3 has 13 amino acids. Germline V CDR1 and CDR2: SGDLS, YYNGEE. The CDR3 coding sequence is TGTGCCAGCAGCGTAGGAAACCAAGAGACCCAGTACTTC. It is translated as CASSVGNQETQYF.

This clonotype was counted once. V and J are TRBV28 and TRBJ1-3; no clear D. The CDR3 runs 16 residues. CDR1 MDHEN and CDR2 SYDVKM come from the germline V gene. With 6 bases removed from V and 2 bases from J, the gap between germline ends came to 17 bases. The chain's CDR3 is CASSLTGKDAGNTIYF. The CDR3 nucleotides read TGTGCCAGCAGCCTCACCGGGAAAGACGCTGGAAACACCATATATTTT. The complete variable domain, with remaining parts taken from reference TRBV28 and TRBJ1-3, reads DVKVTQSSRYLVKRTGEKVFLECVQDMDHENMFWYRQDPGLGLRLIYFSYDVKMKEKGDIPEGYSVSREKKERFSLILESASTNQTSMYLCASSLTGKDAGNTIYFGEGSWLTVV.

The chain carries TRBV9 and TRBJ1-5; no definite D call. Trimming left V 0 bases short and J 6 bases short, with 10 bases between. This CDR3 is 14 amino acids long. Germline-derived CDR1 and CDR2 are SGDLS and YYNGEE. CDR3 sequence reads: CASSVGTKGQPQHF. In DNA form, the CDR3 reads TGTGCCAGCAGCGTAGGTACGAAAGGTCAGCCCCAGCATTTT.

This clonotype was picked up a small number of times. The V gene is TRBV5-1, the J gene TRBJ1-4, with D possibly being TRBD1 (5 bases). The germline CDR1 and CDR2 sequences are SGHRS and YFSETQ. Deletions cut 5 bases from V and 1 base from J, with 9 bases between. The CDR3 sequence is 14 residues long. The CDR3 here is CASRPGGTNEKLFF. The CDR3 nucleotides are TGCGCCAGCAGACCGGGGGGAACTAATGAAAAACTGTTTTTT.

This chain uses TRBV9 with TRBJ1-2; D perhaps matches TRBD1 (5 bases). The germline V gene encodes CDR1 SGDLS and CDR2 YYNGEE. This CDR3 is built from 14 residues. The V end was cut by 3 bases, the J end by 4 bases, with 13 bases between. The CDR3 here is CASSEGWQAYGYTF. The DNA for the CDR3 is TGTGCCAGCAGCGAGGGGTGGCAGGCCTATGGCTACACCTTC. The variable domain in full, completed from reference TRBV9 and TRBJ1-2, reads DSGVTQTPKHLITATGQRVTLRCSPRSGDLSVYWYQQSLDQGLQFLIQYYNGEERAKGNILERFSAQQFPDLHSELNLSSLELGDSALYFCASSEGWQAYGYTFGSGTRLTVV.

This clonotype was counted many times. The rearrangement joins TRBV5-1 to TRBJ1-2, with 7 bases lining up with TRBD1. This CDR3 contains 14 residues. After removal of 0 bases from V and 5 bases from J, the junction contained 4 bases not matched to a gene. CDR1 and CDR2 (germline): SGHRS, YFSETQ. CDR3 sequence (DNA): TGCGCCAGCAGCTTGGAAGGGACAGCATATGGCTACACCTTC. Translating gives CASSLEGTAYGYTF.

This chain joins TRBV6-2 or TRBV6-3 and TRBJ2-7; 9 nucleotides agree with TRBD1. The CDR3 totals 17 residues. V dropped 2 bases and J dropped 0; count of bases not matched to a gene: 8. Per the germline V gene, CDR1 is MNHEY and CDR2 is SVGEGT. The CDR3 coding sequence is TGTGCCAGCAGTTACGGGACCGGGACAGGGAGCTCCTACGAGCAGTACGTC. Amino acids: CASSYGTGTGSSYEQYV.

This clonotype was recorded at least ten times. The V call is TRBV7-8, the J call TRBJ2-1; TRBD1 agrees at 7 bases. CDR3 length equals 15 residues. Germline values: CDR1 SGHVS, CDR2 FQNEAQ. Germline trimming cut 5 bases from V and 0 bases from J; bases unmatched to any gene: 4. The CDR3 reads CASSARQGSYNEQFF. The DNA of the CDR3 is TGTGCCAGCAGCGCACGACAGGGCTCCTACAATGAGCAGTTCTTC.

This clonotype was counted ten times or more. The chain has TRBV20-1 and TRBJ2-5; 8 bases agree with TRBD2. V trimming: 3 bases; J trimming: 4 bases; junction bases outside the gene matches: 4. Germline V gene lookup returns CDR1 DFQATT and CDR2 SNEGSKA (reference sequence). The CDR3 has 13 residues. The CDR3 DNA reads TGCAGTGCTAGCCCGGGAGGGGGAGAGACCCAGTACTTC. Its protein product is CSASPGGGETQYF.

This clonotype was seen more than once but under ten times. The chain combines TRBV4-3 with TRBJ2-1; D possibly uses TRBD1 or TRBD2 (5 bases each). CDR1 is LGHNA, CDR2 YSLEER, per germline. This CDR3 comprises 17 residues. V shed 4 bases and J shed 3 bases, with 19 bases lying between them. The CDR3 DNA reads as TGCGCCAGCAGCCCTGAAAACGGGGCGGGTTTCTACAATGAGCAGTTCTTC. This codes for CASSPENGAGFYNEQFF.

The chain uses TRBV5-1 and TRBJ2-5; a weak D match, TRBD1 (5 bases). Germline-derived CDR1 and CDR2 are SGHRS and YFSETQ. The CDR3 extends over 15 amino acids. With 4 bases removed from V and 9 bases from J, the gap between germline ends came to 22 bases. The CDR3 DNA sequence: TGCGCCAGCAGCCAGGGTCGGGTCCTCTCCGCCCCCCAGTACTTC. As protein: CASSQGRVLSAPQYF.

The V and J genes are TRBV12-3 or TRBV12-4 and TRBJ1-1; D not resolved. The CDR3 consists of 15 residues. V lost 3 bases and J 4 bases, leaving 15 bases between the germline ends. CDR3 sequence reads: CASSFFWGGSTEAFF. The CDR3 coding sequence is TGTGCCAGCAGTTTTTTCTGGGGTGGGAGCACTGAAGCTTTCTTT.

CDR3 sequence (DNA): TGTGCCAGCAGCACCCGGGACAGGGATTTCAACGAGCAGTACTTC. Protein: CASSTRDRDFNEQYF. The V call is TRBV6-5, the J call TRBJ2-7; TRBD1 matches at 9 bases. CDR3 length: 15 amino acids. V shed 6 bases, J shed 5 bases, and the junction held 11 bases outside the gene matches. CDR1 is MNHEY, CDR2 SVGAGI, per germline.

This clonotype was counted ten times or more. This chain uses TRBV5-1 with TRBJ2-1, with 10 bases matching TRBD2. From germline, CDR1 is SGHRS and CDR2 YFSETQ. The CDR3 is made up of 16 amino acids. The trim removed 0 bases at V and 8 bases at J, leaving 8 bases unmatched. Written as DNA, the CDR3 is TGCGCCAGCAGCTTGGCCCGAGCGACTAGCGGGTATGAGCAGTTCTTC. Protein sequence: CASSLARATSGYEQFF.

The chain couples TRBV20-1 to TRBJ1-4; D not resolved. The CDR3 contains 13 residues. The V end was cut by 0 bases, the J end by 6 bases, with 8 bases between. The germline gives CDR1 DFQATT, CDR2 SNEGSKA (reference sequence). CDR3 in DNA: TGCAGTGCTAGAGATGTCCGGGATGAAAAACTGTTTTTT. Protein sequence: CSARDVRDEKLFF.

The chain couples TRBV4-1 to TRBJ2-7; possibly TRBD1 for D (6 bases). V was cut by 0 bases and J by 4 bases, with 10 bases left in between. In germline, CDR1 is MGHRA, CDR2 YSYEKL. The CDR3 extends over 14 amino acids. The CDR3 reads CASSQDWQGYEQYV. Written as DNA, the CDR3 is TGCGCCAGCAGCCAAGATTGGCAGGGGTACGAGCAGTACGTC.

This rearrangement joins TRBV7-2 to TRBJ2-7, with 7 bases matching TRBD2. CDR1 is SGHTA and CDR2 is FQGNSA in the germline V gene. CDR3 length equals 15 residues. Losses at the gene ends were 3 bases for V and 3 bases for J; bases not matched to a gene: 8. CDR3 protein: CASSFFGGGNYEQYV. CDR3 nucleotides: TGTGCCAGCAGCTTTTTCGGCGGGGGAAACTACGAGCAGTACGTC.

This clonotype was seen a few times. The CDR3 here is CASSLEGGQVFTDTQYF. DNA for the CDR3: TGTGCCAGCAGCTTAGAAGGGGGGCAGGTATTCACAGATACGCAGTATTTT. The chain employs TRBV11-2 and TRBJ2-3; D may correspond to TRBD1 or TRBD2 (6 bases each). Trimming removed 0 bases from V and 2 bases from J, with 15 bases in between. CDR1 is SGHAT, CDR2 FQNNGV, per germline. This CDR3 spans 17 amino acids.

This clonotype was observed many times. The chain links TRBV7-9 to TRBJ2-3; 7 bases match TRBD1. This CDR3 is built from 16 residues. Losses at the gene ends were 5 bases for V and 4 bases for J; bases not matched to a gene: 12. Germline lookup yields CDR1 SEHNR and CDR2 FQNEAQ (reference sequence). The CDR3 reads CASSGPIRGGADTQYF. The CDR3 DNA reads TGTGCCAGCAGCGGACCTATAAGAGGGGGCGCAGATACGCAGTATTTT.